What follows are 25 T cell receptor beta chains derived from one specimen sequenced in a study of T cells in narcolepsy. The method was immunoSEQ multiplex PCR; TCRdb's version includes in-frame clones alone and lacks a portion of them. The sample records 25,000 or so clones, approximately 80% being singletons. The sample consisted of CD45RA- memory CD4+ T cells from PBMCs. These receptors were obtained from a human donor with narcolepsy.

The chain is built from TRBV5-6 and TRBJ1-5; 7 nucleotides match TRBD1. Germline CDR1 reads SGHDT; CDR2 reads YYEEEE. CDR3 length: 17 residues. Trimming removed 6 bases from V and 4 bases from J; junction bases left unmatched: 16. Here the CDR3 reads CASTRLVQGQRNQPQHF. The CDR3 DNA reads as TGTGCCAGCACCAGGCTGGTACAGGGGCAGCGTAATCAGCCCCAGCATTTT.

The gene calls are TRBV10-3 and TRBJ2-5; D gene unclear. Germline V lookup: CDR1 ENHRY, CDR2 SYGVKD. The CDR3 runs 12 residues. The V gene lost 6 bases and the J gene lost 5 bases, with 10 bases spanning the gap. CDR3 sequence: CAIRGSGETQYF. The DNA of the CDR3 is TGTGCCATCAGGGGATCTGGGGAGACCCAGTACTTC.

This clone was counted between two and nine times. The chain links TRBV5-6 to TRBJ1-1, with 7 nucleotides matching TRBD1. Unmatched junction bases numbered 12, after V lost 4 bases and J lost 3 bases. CDR1 SGHDT and CDR2 YYEEEE come from the germline V gene. CDR3 size: 16 residues. CDR3 sequence (DNA): TGTGCCAGCAGCCGTCTCGACAGGGAAAGGGACACTGAAGCTTTCTTT. This encodes CASSRLDRERDTEAFF.

This chain joins TRBV5-1 and TRBJ2-3; the match to TRBD2 covers 9 bases. V lost 4 bases and J lost 2; bases outside the gene matches: 8. The CDR3 has 16 residues. Per germline, CDR1 SGHRS and CDR2 YFSETQ. CDR3 nucleotide sequence: TGCGCCAGCAGCCTAACGCCGGGACTAGCCACAGATACGCAGTATTTT. Its protein product is CASSLTPGLATDTQYF.

This chain connects TRBV21-1 to TRBJ2-3; the table's D call TRBD2 went unverified against the DNA. TRBV21-1 is a known pseudogene. CDR3 length equals 11 residues. The CDR3 DNA is TGTGCCAGCAGCAAAGCAGCGGCCCGCGCTTTT. Translating it yields CASSKAAARAF.

This sequence joins TRBV6-9 and TRBJ2-7; 9 bases line up with TRBD2. Germline lookup yields CDR1 MNHGY and CDR2 SVAAGI. This CDR3 is 13 amino acids long. Trimming took 4 bases from V and 5 from J; bases not matched to a gene: 3. The chain's CDR3 is CASSFSGGHEQYF. CDR3 sequence (DNA): TGTGCCAGCAGTTTTAGCGGGGGTCACGAGCAGTACTTC.

This clone occurred once. The chain recombines TRBV15 with TRBJ2-7; 7 nucleotides line up with TRBD2. Germline CDR1 LNHNV, CDR2 YYDKDF (reference sequence). With V trimmed by 0 bases and J by 7 bases, 9 bases remained unmatched. This CDR3 spans 15 amino acids. The CDR3 reads CATSREPRTSLEQYF. As DNA, the CDR3 is TGTGCCACCAGCAGAGAACCGCGGACTAGTCTGGAGCAGTACTTC.

The chain combines TRBV10-3 with TRBJ2-5; no reliable D call. Germline V gene data show CDR1 as ENHRY and CDR2 as SYGVKD. The CDR3 is 13 residues long. Deletions cut 1 base from V and 5 bases from J, with 8 bases between. The CDR3 spells CAISELNVETQYF. The CDR3, as DNA: TGTGCCATCAGTGAGTTGAACGTTGAGACCCAGTACTTC.

There are a few counts of this clone. This sequence joins TRBV5-1 and TRBJ2-1, with 11 nucleotides matching TRBD2. The germline CDR1 and CDR2 sequences are SGHRS and YFSETQ. This CDR3 is 15 amino acids long. V gave up 1 base and J gave up 9 bases; unmatched junction bases: 6. CDR3 sequence (DNA): TGCGCCAGCAGCTTGAAACTAGCGGGGGCGGGTGAGCAGTTCTTC. This gives the protein CASSLKLAGAGEQFF. Supplemented by reference TRBV5-1 and TRBJ2-1, the full variable domain reads KAGVTQTPRYLIKTRGQQVTLSCSPISGHRSVSWYQQTPGQGLQFLFEYFSETQRNKGNFPGRFSGRQFSNSRSEMNVSTLELGDSALYLCASSLKLAGAGEQFFGPGTRLTVL.

The genes are TRBV11-3 and TRBJ2-1; D might be TRBD1 (7 bases). V gave up 1 base and J gave up 8 bases, with 18 bases separating them. From germline, CDR1 is SGHNT and CDR2 YENEEA. CDR3 length: 16 residues. The CDR3 region is CASSLAPTGRLDEQFF. For the CDR3, the DNA is TGTGCCAGCAGCTTAGCCCCGACAGGGAGGTTGGATGAGCAGTTCTTC.

This chain's CDR3 is CASSLVGGAPSSYNSPLHF. In DNA, the CDR3 is TGTGCCAGCAGCTTAGTCGGCGGAGCCCCAAGCTCCTATAATTCACCCCTCCACTTT. The rearrangement links TRBV7-8 to TRBJ1-6; no firm D call. Germline CDR1 SGHVS, CDR2 FQNEAQ. Trimming removed 1 base at V and 0 bases at J, with 16 bases between. This CDR3 comprises 19 residues. Drawing the rest from reference TRBV7-8 and TRBJ1-6, the complete variable domain is GAGVSQSPRYKVAKRGQDVALRCDPISGHVSLFWYQQALGQGPEFLTYFQNEAQLDKSGLPSDRFFAERPEGSVSTLKIQRTQQEDSAVYLCASSLVGGAPSSYNSPLHFGNGTRLTVT.

This sequence joins TRBV9 and TRBJ2-5; TRBD1 is a possible D gene (5 bases). The length of the CDR3 is 14 residues. Trimming cost V 0 bases and J 3 bases, with 9 bases left between them. Germline CDR1 is SGDLS and CDR2 is YYNGEE. The CDR3 bases are TGTGCCAGCAGCGTAGGGGGCAGGGAAGAGACCCAGTACTTC. Protein: CASSVGGREETQYF.

The chain uses TRBV10-3 and TRBJ1-3; 7 bases map to TRBD1. The germline V gene encodes CDR1 ENHRY and CDR2 SYGVKD. This CDR3 has 14 residues. V dropped 6 bases and J dropped 2; count of bases not matched to a gene: 4. DNA for the CDR3: TGTGCCATCAGATCTGGACAGGCTGGAAACACCATATATTTT. Protein product: CAIRSGQAGNTIYF.

The chain uses TRBV11-3 and TRBJ2-3, with D uncertain. This CDR3 is 13 amino acids long. CDR1 is SGHNT and CDR2 is YENEEA in the germline V gene. V lost 1 base to trimming and J lost 8 bases, with 10 bases between them. The CDR3 DNA is TGTGCCAGCAGCTTAGGGTCGGCAGCTACGCAGTATTTT. It is translated as CASSLGSAATQYF.

In this sample, this clone turned up a few times. This chain joins TRBV7-3 and TRBJ2-7; 9 bases align to TRBD2. The V and J ends lost 3 bases and 4 bases, in that order; junction bases with no gene match: 4. This CDR3 is built from 14 residues. Germline V gene lookup returns CDR1 SGHTA and CDR2 FQGTGA. The CDR3 coding sequence is TGTGCCAGCAGCTTCGCGGGGGGGCTTTACGAGCAGTACTTC. Translating gives CASSFAGGLYEQYF.

The rearrangement uses TRBV30 and TRBJ2-2, with D possibly matching TRBD2 (6 bases). The germline CDR1 and CDR2 sequences are GTSNPN and SVGIG (reference sequence). The CDR3 runs to 12 residues. Deletions cut 3 bases from V and 5 bases from J, with 7 bases between. CDR3 DNA: TGTGCCTGGAGCCGGGAGACCGGGGAGCTGTTTTTT. It specifies CAWSRETGELFF.

The chain is built from TRBV11-3 and TRBJ2-3; 9 positions agree with TRBD2. Trimming removed 5 bases from V and 5 bases from J; junction bases left unmatched: 11. This CDR3 spans 16 amino acids. Germline-derived CDR1 and CDR2 are SGHNT and YENEEA. This CDR3 is CASSLSGGRMGDTQYF. The DNA for the CDR3 is TGTGCCAGCAGCCTGAGCGGGGGGCGAATGGGAGATACGCAGTATTTT.

The rearrangement joins TRBV30 to TRBJ2-5; D remains ambiguous. This CDR3 spans 15 amino acids. Per the germline V gene, CDR1 is GTSNPN and CDR2 is SVGIG (reference sequence). The V and J ends lost 6 bases and 2 bases respectively, with 19 bases between them. The CDR3 sequence is CACPTGDLGQETQYF. DNA of the CDR3: TGTGCCTGCCCAACCGGTGACTTGGGACAAGAGACCCAGTACTTC.

The chain recombines TRBV5-4 with TRBJ2-3; a weak D match, TRBD1 (6 bases). The CDR3 runs 18 residues. V shed 4 bases and J shed 2 bases, with 23 bases lying between them. CDR1 SGHNT and CDR2 YYREEE come from the germline V gene (reference sequence). In nucleotides, the CDR3 is TGTGCCAGCAGCAACGGGACACTTCAGGGGCCCCACACAGATACGCAGTATTTT. Translating gives CASSNGTLQGPHTDTQYF.

This clone was seen only a few times. The CDR3 reads CAWSRQGAMNTEAFF. The CDR3, as DNA: TGTGCCTGGAGTCGCCAAGGGGCCATGAACACTGAAGCTTTCTTT. V usage is TRBV30 and J usage is TRBJ1-1; D possibly corresponds to TRBD1 (5 bases). The germline V and J ends were trimmed by 2 bases and 0 bases, with 13 bases remaining between them. In germline, CDR1 is GTSNPN, CDR2 SVGIG (reference sequence). The CDR3 is 15 residues long.

This chain connects TRBV11-3 to TRBJ1-2; 7 positions agree with TRBD1. CDR3 length: 13 amino acids. The V segment lost 3 bases and the J segment 5 bases; nucleotides outside the gene matches: 3. CDR1 is SGHNT and CDR2 is YENEEA in the germline V gene. In DNA, the CDR3 is TGTGCCAGCAGCTTTGAGGGGGCATATGGCTACACCTTC. This gives the protein CASSFEGAYGYTF.

For the CDR3, the DNA is TGTGCCAGCAGCCCCGATCAAGAGACCCAGTACTTC. It translates to CASSPDQETQYF. This rearrangement joins TRBV11-3 to TRBJ2-5; D uncertain. V was clipped by 5 bases and J by 2 bases, with 6 bases between them. Germline V CDR1 and CDR2: SGHNT, YENEEA. CDR3 length: 12 amino acids. Drawing the rest from reference TRBV11-3 and TRBJ2-5, the complete variable domain is EAGVVQSPRYKIIEKKQPVAFWCNPISGHNTLYWYLQNLGQGPELLIRYENEEAVDDSQLPKDRFSAERLKGVDSTLKIQPAELGDSAVYLCASSPDQETQYFGPGTRLLVL.

This sequence joins TRBV19 and TRBJ1-1, with D perhaps TRBD1 (5 bases). Germline V gives CDR1 LNHDA, CDR2 SQIVND (reference sequence). CDR3 length equals 11 residues. V lost 8 bases and J 6 bases, leaving 10 bases between the germline ends. CDR3 sequence: CASFNRSEAFF. CDR3 coding DNA: TGTGCCAGTTTTAACAGGTCTGAAGCTTTCTTT.

The rearrangement uses TRBV7-2 and TRBJ1-6; a possible D gene is TRBD1 (5 bases). The CDR3 loop spans 15 amino acids. V was pared by 6 bases and J by 2 bases, with 11 bases between. The germline gives CDR1 SGHTA, CDR2 FQGNSA. CDR3 region: CASRNDSPYNSPLHF. The CDR3 DNA follows: TGTGCCAGCAGGAATGACAGCCCCTATAATTCACCCCTCCACTTT.

The rearrangement joins TRBV6-5 to TRBJ2-2; D is unresolved. There are 15 residues in the CDR3. Trimming removed 5 bases at V and 0 bases at J, with 10 bases between. From germline, CDR1 is MNHEY and CDR2 SVGAGI. This CDR3 is CASSRNYPNTGELFF. The DNA for the CDR3 is TGTGCCAGCAGTAGAAACTACCCGAACACCGGGGAGCTGTTTTTT.